This T cell receptor (beta chain) was identified in a study of blood T cell repertoires in COVID-19. Study background: Researchers got acute and convalescent COVID-19 samples from the United States, Italy and Spain. The analysed material was cDNA or gDNA that came from T cells, B-cell-depleted T cells, or PBMCs.

Authors' data handling: Quantification of nucleated cells was approximated via reference gene primer amplification. Using immunoSEQ multiplex PCR, the repertoire was profiled, and TCRdb retains in-frame clones only, with some absent. V and J calls and clone size are copied from that table; D and trimming were computed from the DNA. The sample holds about 30,000 clones, approximately 86% seen once. V lost 4 bases and J 6 bases, leaving 13 bases between the germline ends. Germline loops: CDR1 MRHNA, CDR2 SNTAGT. The CDR3 runs to 14 residues. The chain uses TRBV6-4 and TRBJ2-1; no reliable D call. The specimen sequenced was peripheral blood. This receptor was obtained from a human donor in a cohort sampled during active COVID-19. The donor label of this sample is uncertain. The CDR3 sequence is CASSGSMRSNEQFF. In DNA, the CDR3 is TGTGCCAGCAGTGGCTCAATGCGGAGCAATGAGCAGTTCTTC.